The source of this T cell receptor beta chain is a study of T-cell memory formation after mild COVID-19. General study points: Contracting clones from day 15 to 85 showed balanced CD4/CD8; later expanders favored CD4+. CD4+ clones that contracted lay mainly in CM and EM; CD8+ ones lay in EMRA. Day 37-peaking second-wave clones had unconfirmed SARS-CoV-2 specificity.

This clonotype was seen only a few times. The antigen is undetermined. TCR alpha and TCR beta cDNA libraries carrying sample barcodes and UMIs were produced by 5'RACE using constant-segment primers. Using its own MiXCR run on the 5' RACE reads, TCRdb lists one record per CDR3 protein. The table includes fewer than 350,000 distinct CDR3 sequences, roughly an eighth detected once. This receptor was identified in a man aged 18 to 35 who had mild COVID-19 (a few samples of this study predate the infection). Cell type and time point are not known. The sample was PBMCs or a T cell subset sorted from them (not recorded which).

The DNA for the CDR3 is TGTGCCAGCAGTTTTAATAGGTGGGAGACCCAGTACTTC. Amino acids: CASSFNRWETQYF. J is TRBJ2-5 and V is TRBV28; the D is unclear. CDR1 is MDHEN and CDR2 is SYDVKM in the germline V gene. The CDR3 is 13 amino acids. The V end lost 3 bases, the J end lost 5 bases, and 10 bases lay between the germline ends.